The next 24 T cell receptor beta chains were all read from a single sample in a study of PD-L1 blockade in urothelial cancer. The table came from immunoSEQ multiplex PCR; TCRdb's copy has only in-frame clones and leaves some out. In the table there are 85,000 to 100,000 clones, 85% to 95% of which are singletons. Sequenced here: PBMCs, sampled around atezolizumab (anti-PD-L1) treatment. The receptors shown here come from a man between 60 and 70 years old with urothelial cancer.

This chain connects TRBV7-9 to TRBJ1-6; no reliable D call. Germline CDR1 and CDR2: SEHNR and FQNEAQ (reference sequence). This CDR3 has 16 residues. Trimming pared 3 bases from V and 3 bases from J, leaving 12 bases between. Here the CDR3 reads CASSFQKANYNSPLHF. CDR3 bases: TGTGCCAGCAGCTTTCAGAAAGCGAACTATAATTCACCCCTCCACTTT.

The chain is built from TRBV5-6 and TRBJ2-1, with 8 bases fitting TRBD1. Germline CDR1 and CDR2: SGHDT and YYEEEE. The CDR3 runs 13 residues. V trimming: 2 bases; J trimming: 7 bases; junction bases outside the gene matches: 2. The CDR3 DNA reads TGTGCCAGCAGCTTAGACAGGGGTAATGAGCAGTTCTTC. Translation: CASSLDRGNEQFF.

This clone has just a few counts. The chain uses TRBV7-3 and TRBJ1-6, with 8 bases identical to TRBD1. The V gene end was trimmed by 3 bases and the J gene end by 6 bases; junction bases not matched to a gene: 4. CDR1 and CDR2 from the germline V gene are SGHTA and FQGTGA. The CDR3 is 15 residues long. The DNA for the CDR3 is TGTGCCAGCAGCTTGGCTGGACAGGGTAATTCACCCCTCCACTTT. This gives the protein CASSLAGQGNSPLHF.

The chain is built from TRBV7-6 and TRBJ2-3; the D gene is possibly TRBD1 (7 bases). This CDR3 contains 17 residues. Germline CDR1 is SGHVS and CDR2 is FNYEAQ. Trimming removed 5 bases at V and 4 bases at J, with 22 bases between. CDR3 bases: TGTGCCAGCAGCCGCGGGGACAGCCCTCAAGGACCAGATACGCAGTATTTT. Translating it yields CASSRGDSPQGPDTQYF.

This clone was found once. This sequence joins TRBV7-2 and TRBJ2-7; TRBD1 matches at 7 bases. Trimming at V came to 5 bases and at J to 0 bases, leaving 7 bases not matched to a gene. Germline CDR1 reads SGHTA; CDR2 reads FQGNSA. The CDR3 has 15 residues. CDR3 residues: CASSPNRGYSYEQYF. CDR3 coding DNA: TGTGCCAGCAGCCCAAACAGGGGTTACTCCTACGAGCAGTACTTC.

This chain uses TRBV5-1 with TRBJ1-2, with TRBD1 identical over 7 bases. Germline V gene sequence: CDR1 SGHRS, CDR2 YFSETQ. V was clipped by 1 base and J by 2 bases; unmatched bases: 2. This CDR3 is 14 amino acids long. CDR3 amino acids: CASSLTTGNYGYTF. In DNA form, the CDR3 reads TGCGCCAGCAGCTTGACGACAGGGAACTATGGCTACACCTTC.

This chain joins TRBV5-4 and TRBJ2-7, with 8 nucleotides matching TRBD1. The CDR3 length is 15 residues. Per the germline V gene, CDR1 is SGHNT and CDR2 is YYREEE (reference sequence). After removal of 4 bases from V and 2 bases from J, the junction contained 8 bases not matched to a gene. CDR3 DNA sequence: TGTGCCAGCAGCCAGCAGGGGGCGCCCCCCTACGAGCAGTACTTC. This gives the protein CASSQQGAPPYEQYF.

The chain couples TRBV5-8 to TRBJ2-7, with D tentatively TRBD1 (5 bases). The CDR3 consists of 14 residues. Trimming removed 4 bases at V and 2 bases at J, with 13 bases between. The germline gives CDR1 SGHTS, CDR2 YDEGEE. The CDR3 DNA sequence: TGTGCCAGCAGCCTACAAGGGGCCCCCTACGAGCAGTACTTC. This gives the protein CASSLQGAPYEQYF.

V and J are TRBV5-6 and TRBJ2-3, with D tentatively TRBD1 (6 bases). The germline V and J ends were trimmed by 4 bases and 3 bases, with 15 bases remaining between them. The CDR3 totals 15 residues. From germline, CDR1 is SGHDT and CDR2 YYEEEE. CDR3 loop: CASSEDSLGTDTQYF. The CDR3 DNA reads TGTGCCAGCAGCGAGGACAGCCTGGGGACAGATACGCAGTATTTT. Together with reference TRBV5-6 and TRBJ2-3, the CDR3 gives the full variable domain: DAGVTQSPTHLIKTRGQQVTLRCSPKSGHDTVSWYQQALGQGPQFIFQYYEEEERQRGNFPDRFSGHQFPNYSSELNVNALLLGDSALYLCASSEDSLGTDTQYFGPGTRLTVL.

The chain joins TRBV19 to TRBJ2-3; 9 bases are a match to TRBD2. Germline loops: CDR1 LNHDA, CDR2 SQIVND (reference sequence). The CDR3 spans 13 residues. After removal of 5 bases from V and 5 bases from J, the junction contained 2 bases not matched to a gene. The CDR3 DNA follows: TGTGCCAGTAGTGAACTAGCGGGAGATACGCAGTATTTT. Translating gives CASSELAGDTQYF.

The chain combines TRBV28 with TRBJ2-5; D is unresolved. Per the germline V gene, CDR1 is MDHEN and CDR2 is SYDVKM. Trimming pared 2 bases from V and 7 bases from J, leaving 8 bases between. The CDR3 is made up of 12 amino acids. CDR3 protein: CASSLAVSTQYF. CDR3 DNA sequence: TGTGCCAGCAGTTTAGCGGTTTCGACCCAGTACTTC.

This chain connects TRBV11-2 to TRBJ2-1; tentatively, D is TRBD2 (6 bases). The CDR3 has 13 residues. Germline CDR1 is SGHAT and CDR2 is FQNNGV. The V and J ends lost 0 bases and 8 bases respectively, with 8 bases between them. CDR3 amino acids: CASSLELADEQFF. The CDR3, as DNA: TGTGCCAGCAGCTTAGAACTAGCCGATGAGCAGTTCTTC.

This chain connects TRBV10-2 to TRBJ2-4; 8 bases fit TRBD1. V was clipped by 6 bases and J by 6 bases; unmatched bases: 1. In germline, CDR1 is WSHSY, CDR2 SAAADI. This CDR3 is 12 amino acids long. CDR3 loop: CASSGQGNIQYF. CDR3 sequence (DNA): TGCGCCAGCAGCGGACAGGGAAACATTCAGTACTTC.

The gene calls are TRBV4-3 and TRBJ1-5, with D unresolved. Germline CDR1 and CDR2: LGHNA and YSLEER. Trimming took 0 bases from V and 4 from J, leaving 7 bases between them. This CDR3 spans 14 amino acids. CDR3 in amino acids: CASSQDSQNQPQHF. Here the CDR3 DNA reads TGCGCCAGCAGCCAAGATAGCCAGAATCAGCCCCAGCATTTT.

The J gene is TRBJ1-6, the V gene TRBV7-8; 10 bases match TRBD1. CDR1 and CDR2 (germline): SGHVS, FQNEAQ. The junction had 0 bases not matched to a gene; V was cut back by 1 base and J by 6 bases. The CDR3 length is 15 residues. CDR3 DNA sequence: TGTGCCAGCAGCTTAGGACAGGGGGCTAATTCACCCCTCCACTTT. Its protein product is CASSLGQGANSPLHF. The full variable domain, rest sourced from reference TRBV7-8 and TRBJ1-6, is GAGVSQSPRYKVAKRGQDVALRCDPISGHVSLFWYQQALGQGPEFLTYFQNEAQLDKSGLPSDRFFAERPEGSVSTLKIQRTQQEDSAVYLCASSLGQGANSPLHFGNGTRLTVT.

The sample holds one count of this clone. J is TRBJ2-6 and V is TRBV5-4, with a tentative D call TRBD1 (6 bases). Trimming stripped 4 bases from V and 4 bases from J, with 12 bases between. CDR1 is SGHNT and CDR2 is YYREEE in the germline V gene (reference sequence). The CDR3 has 15 amino acids. Here the CDR3 reads CASSRTGTGANVLTF. CDR3 DNA: TGTGCCAGCAGCCGCACCGGGACAGGGGCCAACGTCCTGACTTTC.

This chain uses TRBV29-1 with TRBJ1-2, with 7 bases fitting TRBD1. Germline CDR1 SQVTM, CDR2 ANQGSEA. The length of the CDR3 is 12 residues. V shed 3 bases and J 4 bases; nucleotides not matched to a gene: 2. The CDR3 region has the DNA TGCAGCGTTGAGTGGGACAGCTATGGCTACACCTTC. It translates to CSVEWDSYGYTF.

This chain uses TRBV6-5 with TRBJ1-2; 10 bases map to TRBD1. The ends lost 5 bases at V and 4 bases at J; junction bases unmatched: 7. CDR3 size: 15 residues. The germline gives CDR1 MNHEY, CDR2 SVGAGI. The CDR3 sequence: CASSSGTGERYGYTF. The DNA of the CDR3 is TGTGCCAGCAGTAGCGGGACAGGGGAGCGCTATGGCTACACCTTC.

The chain recombines TRBV5-1 with TRBJ2-7, with 16 bases fitting TRBD2. CDR1 and CDR2 (germline): SGHRS, YFSETQ. This CDR3 is 17 amino acids long. J lost 4 bases, V lost 0 bases, and 4 bases had no gene match. DNA for the CDR3: TGCGCCAGCAGCTTGGTAGGGACTAGCGGGGGGGCGTACGAGCAGTACTTC. It is translated as CASSLVGTSGGAYEQYF.

The chain uses TRBV2 and TRBJ1-5; 11 bases are shared with TRBD1. Germline CDR1 reads SNHLY; CDR2 reads FYNNEI. V trimming: 3 bases; J trimming: 5 bases; junction bases outside the gene matches: 3. The CDR3 length is 15 residues. The chain's CDR3 is CASSDRTGGDQPQHF. The CDR3 DNA is TGTGCCAGCAGTGATCGGACAGGGGGCGATCAGCCCCAGCATTTT.

The chain employs TRBV4-1 and TRBJ1-5, with no clear D. CDR1 and CDR2 from the germline V gene are MGHRA and YSYEKL. CDR3 length: 15 amino acids. Trimming removed 0 bases at V and 3 bases at J, with 9 bases between. The CDR3 region is CASSQEGRANQPQHF. Written as DNA, the CDR3 is TGCGCCAGCAGCCAAGAAGGGAGGGCCAATCAGCCCCAGCATTTT.

The rearrangement links TRBV9 to TRBJ1-3, with D uncertain. CDR3 length: 12 amino acids. Trimming cost V 5 bases and J 3 bases, with 6 bases left between them. Germline-derived CDR1 and CDR2 are SGDLS and YYNGEE. In DNA form, the CDR3 reads TGTGCCAGCAGTCGCGATGGAAACACCATATATTTT. This codes for CASSRDGNTIYF.

The V call is TRBV4-2, the J call TRBJ2-3, with TRBD2 identical over 7 bases. Germline trimming cut 0 bases from V and 5 bases from J; bases unmatched to any gene: 5. This CDR3 is built from 15 residues. The V gene's germline CDR1 is LGHNA and CDR2 YNFKEQ. CDR3 DNA: TGTGCCAGCAGCCAAGATGCGGCGGGGGTAGATACGCAGTATTTT. Translated, it gives CASSQDAAGVDTQYF.

The chain employs TRBV2 and TRBJ1-4; 10 nucleotides line up with TRBD1. This CDR3 is 15 amino acids long. V was clipped by 5 bases and J by 8 bases; unmatched bases: 8. Germline V lookup: CDR1 SNHLY, CDR2 FYNNEI. CDR3 in DNA: TGTGCCAGCAGTAAGGGACAGGGGTTCGTAGAAAAACTGTTTTTT. It codes for CASSKGQGFVEKLFF.